Here is one TCR beta chain with its context. As for the donors, each was a healthy bone marrow donor. Trimming cost V 5 bases and J 3 bases, with 13 bases left between them. Germline V gene lookup returns CDR1 SEHNR and CDR2 FQNEAQ (reference sequence). This CDR3 is 14 amino acids long. The data originate from a study of cytomegalovirus exposure and HLA in healthy donors. The overall study: Falling in the Caucasian-associated ancestry cluster were roughly 86% of 398 genotyped donors.

PCR involved 60 Vbeta and 13 Jbeta primers. Using immunoSEQ multiplex PCR, the repertoire was profiled, and TCRdb retains in-frame clones only, with some absent. The table shows around 200,000 clones, with approximately 84% occurring only once. The genes are TRBV7-9 and TRBJ1-1; D gene ambiguous. Sequenced sample: PBMCs. This clonotype was obtained from a woman between 35 and 50 years old in good health and CMV-seronegative. The CDR3 loop is CASSTGSGDTEAFF. The CDR3 DNA reads as TGTGCCAGCAGCACGGGATCTGGGGACACTGAAGCTTTCTTT.